This T cell receptor (beta chain) was documented in a study of blood T cell repertoires in COVID-19. Overall study: Material from acute and convalescent COVID-19 was sourced from the United States, Italy and Spain. Nucleic acid was either cDNA or gDNA, and it came from T cells, B-cell-depleted T cells, or PBMCs.

TCRdb's table, derived via immunoSEQ multiplex PCR, lists solely in-frame clones and lacks some. This repertoire shows about 310,000 clones, roughly 90% found once; its top ten account for 3.5% to 4.5%. This CDR3 is built from 12 residues. Germline CDR1 and CDR2: MDHEN and SYDVKM. The germline V and J ends were trimmed by 3 bases and 0 bases, with 3 bases remaining between them. J is TRBJ2-7 and V is TRBV28; no firm D call. Sequenced material: PBMCs or T cells enriched from blood (not recorded which). The sequence was collected from a woman aged 18-30 years with acute COVID-19. The CDR3 loop is CASSFLSYEQYF. The DNA of the CDR3 is TGTGCCAGCAGTTTTCTCTCCTACGAGCAGTACTTC.